Sequencing of this T cell receptor beta chain was carried out in a study of T cell repertoires in cytomegalovirus infection. Study information: Recently identified HLA-C-restricted CMV epitopes were used, and well-studied HLA-B-restricted CMV epitopes were used as well. It was the public TCR beta signatures that indicated both CMV infection and matching HLA type.

Losses at the gene ends were 3 bases for V and 3 bases for J; bases not matched to a gene: 7. Germline V gene sequence: CDR1 DFQATT, CDR2 SNEGSKA (reference sequence). The CDR3 is 15 amino acids. As to this clonotype: Its specificity is unknown.

Using its own MiXCR run on the reads, TCRdb lists one record per CDR3 protein. This table holds about 920,000 distinct CDR3 sequences, 30% to 40% found once. The receptor was isolated from a human donor in good health (CMV status not recorded). Some clones in this sample may be carry-over from other donors' samples. The chain combines TRBV20-1 with TRBJ2-1; TRBD1 agrees at 8 bases. Source: cultured CD8+ T cells from PBMCs, taken from culture after CMV antigen stimulation. CDR3 sequence reads: CSASRTGGHYNEQFF. CDR3 nucleotide sequence: TGCAGTGCTAGTCGAACAGGGGGGCACTACAATGAGCAGTTCTTC.